This T cell receptor (beta chain) was documented in a study of cytomegalovirus exposure and HLA in healthy donors. Whole-study context: Earlier, fewer than 130 million unique TCR beta sequences were recovered from roughly 200 million T cells by an analysis. Findings and limits, study-wide: About 90% or about 30% of the time was how often most TCR beta V segments were productive, according to an earlier analysis.

CDR1 and CDR2 from the germline V gene are SQVTM and ANQGSEA. V lost 7 bases and J lost 0, with 12 bases in between. The CDR3 is made up of 13 amino acids. All the people who gave samples were healthy bone marrow donors. This clone turned up a few times. Its target is unknown. PCR was performed using 60 Vbeta and 13 Jbeta primers. Per the original methods: In a later analysis, 60 million to 90 million unique TCR beta chains included roughly 11 million shared by two or more donors. Sequencing used immunoSEQ multiplex PCR; TCRdb keeps in-frame clones, though not all of them. V and J calls plus clone size are reproduced from that table; the DNA served to infer D and trimming. Here the sample spans some 120,000 clones, about three quarters being singletons.

The receptor's source is a human donor in good health. Sequencing was carried out using PBMCs. V gene TRBV29-1 combines with J gene TRBJ1-1; D is undetermined. DNA for the CDR3: TGCAGCGCCAAGACACGGATGAACACTGAAGCTTTCTTT. This sequence encodes CSAKTRMNTEAFF.